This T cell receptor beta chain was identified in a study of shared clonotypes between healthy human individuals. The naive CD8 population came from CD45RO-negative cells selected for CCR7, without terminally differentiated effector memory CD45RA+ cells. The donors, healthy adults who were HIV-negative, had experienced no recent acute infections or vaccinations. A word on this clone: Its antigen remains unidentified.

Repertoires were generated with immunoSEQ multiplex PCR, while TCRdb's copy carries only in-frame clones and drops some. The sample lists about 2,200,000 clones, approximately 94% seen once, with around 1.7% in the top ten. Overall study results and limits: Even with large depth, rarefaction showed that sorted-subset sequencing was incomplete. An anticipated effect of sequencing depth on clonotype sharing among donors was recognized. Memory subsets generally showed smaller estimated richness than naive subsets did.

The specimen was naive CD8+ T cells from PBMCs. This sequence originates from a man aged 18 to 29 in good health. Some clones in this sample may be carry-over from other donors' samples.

The CDR3: CASSLPGAGTDTQYF. The DNA for the CDR3 is TGTGCCAGCAGTTTACCGGGGGCGGGCACAGATACGCAGTATTTT. This rearrangement joins TRBV27 to TRBJ2-3, with D perhaps assigned TRBD1 or TRBD2 (6 bases each). Germline V lookup: CDR1 MNHEY, CDR2 SMNVEV (reference sequence). This CDR3 contains 15 residues. Trimming pared 2 bases from V and 1 base from J, leaving 10 bases between.